A single sample is the source of the 15 T cell receptor beta chains below, sequenced in a study of blood T cell repertoires in COVID-19. Sequencing was performed with immunoSEQ multiplex PCR; in TCRdb, only in-frame clones are kept and a portion is missing. Of a few hundred thousand clones listed, approximately 87% are singletons. Input material: peripheral blood. The source is a woman in her forties or fifties with acute or convalescent COVID-19.

The chain carries TRBV5-1 and TRBJ1-1, with D possibly TRBD1 on 5 matching bases. V lost 0 bases and J lost 0, with 9 bases in between. CDR3 length: 15 residues. Germline CDR1 SGHRS, CDR2 YFSETQ. For the CDR3, the DNA is TGCGCCAGCAGCTTGGCCGGGGGACTGAACACTGAAGCTTTCTTT. Encoded protein: CASSLAGGLNTEAFF.

This clone was detected only once. V gene TRBV7-3 combines with J gene TRBJ2-1; 13 bases are shared with TRBD2. This CDR3 has 15 amino acids. Germline V gives CDR1 SGHTA, CDR2 FQGTGA. Trimming cost V 5 bases and J 8 bases; bases outside gene matches: 6. CDR3 bases: TGTGCCAGCAGCCCGAGGACTAGCGGGAGCGATGAGCAGTTCTTC. Translated: CASSPRTSGSDEQFF. The full variable domain, in which reference TRBV7-3 and TRBJ2-1 provide the parts outside the CDR3, is GAGVSQTPSNKVTEKGKYVELRCDPISGHTALYWYRQSLGQGPEFLIYFQGTGAADDSGLPNDRFFAVRPEGSVSTLKIQRTERGDSAVYLCASSPRTSGSDEQFFGPGTRLTVL.

The chain recombines TRBV7-9 with TRBJ1-1; a possible D gene is TRBD1 (5 bases). The length of the CDR3 is 14 residues. Trimming removed 3 bases at V and 0 bases at J, with 8 bases between. Germline loops: CDR1 SEHNR, CDR2 FQNEAQ (reference sequence). CDR3 nucleotides: TGTGCCAGCAGCTTTTCAGGGATGAACACTGAAGCTTTCTTT. It codes for CASSFSGMNTEAFF.

V usage is TRBV28 and J usage is TRBJ2-7, with 11 bases matching TRBD2. Per germline, CDR1 MDHEN and CDR2 SYDVKM. Germline trimming cut 4 bases from V and 4 bases from J; bases unmatched to any gene: 3. This CDR3 is built from 14 residues. Here the CDR3 DNA reads TGTGCCAGCAGTTGGGCTAGCGGGAGGTACGAGCAGTACTTC. It codes for CASSWASGRYEQYF.

The chain combines TRBV11-2 with TRBJ2-3, with TRBD1 identical over 10 bases. Germline V lookup: CDR1 SGHAT, CDR2 FQNNGV. V dropped 5 bases and J dropped 0; count of bases not matched to a gene: 5. The CDR3 runs to 16 residues. CDR3 sequence reads: CASSRDRGSSTDTQYF. DNA for the CDR3: TGTGCCAGCAGCCGGGACAGGGGCTCCAGCACAGATACGCAGTATTTT.

The chain employs TRBV28 and TRBJ1-6; TRBD1 might be the D (5 bases). V lost 2 bases and J 5 bases, leaving 10 bases between the germline ends. The CDR3 sequence is 15 residues long. Germline-derived CDR1 and CDR2 are MDHEN and SYDVKM. The CDR3 sequence: CASSLGDWNNSPLHF. The CDR3 coding sequence is TGTGCCAGCAGTTTAGGGGACTGGAATAATTCACCCCTCCACTTT.

This clone occurred once. The rearrangement joins TRBV7-2 to TRBJ2-2; the match to TRBD1 covers 9 bases. Looked up from germline, CDR1 is SGHTA and CDR2 is FQGNSA. With V trimmed by 3 bases and J by 4 bases, 6 bases remained unmatched. The CDR3 spans 16 residues. The CDR3 bases are TGTGCCAGCAGCTTGGAGAACAGGGGGCGCACCGGGGAGCTGTTTTTT. It specifies CASSLENRGRTGELFF.

This chain connects TRBV7-9 to TRBJ1-2; no clear D gene. Germline V gene data show CDR1 as SEHNR and CDR2 as FQNEAQ (reference sequence). The V and J ends lost 3 bases and 1 base respectively, with 21 bases between them. The CDR3 has 18 amino acids. The CDR3 loop reads CASSFSASRARSNYGYTF. The CDR3 DNA is TGTGCCAGCAGCTTCTCTGCTAGTCGAGCCAGAAGTAACTATGGCTACACCTTC.

The chain uses TRBV28 and TRBJ2-3, with TRBD2 identical over 11 bases. The V gene's germline CDR1 is MDHEN and CDR2 SYDVKM. CDR3 length: 15 residues. The trim removed 4 bases at V and 3 bases at J, leaving 3 bases unmatched. CDR3 nucleotide sequence: TGTGCCAGCAGTTATACTAGCGGGAGAACAGATACGCAGTATTTT. Amino acids: CASSYTSGRTDTQYF.

This rearrangement joins TRBV5-4 to TRBJ1-2; D gene uncertain. The CDR3 extends over 16 amino acids. CDR1 and CDR2 from the germline V gene are SGHNT and YYREEE (reference sequence). Trimming took 4 bases from V and 0 from J, leaving 16 bases between them. The CDR3 nucleotides read TGTGCCAGCAGCACGGCCCAGGATGCATCTAACTATGGCTACACCTTC. Translation: CASSTAQDASNYGYTF.

This clone appeared a few times. This chain uses TRBV28 with TRBJ2-3; 8 bases align to TRBD2. V lost 10 bases and J lost 3; bases outside the gene matches: 6. Germline CDR1 is MDHEN and CDR2 is SYDVKM. This CDR3 is 13 amino acids long. The CDR3 is CAISGGSTDTQYF. The CDR3 bases are TGTGCCATCTCGGGGGGGTCGACAGATACGCAGTATTTT.

The chain joins TRBV4-2 to TRBJ2-1; TRBD1 agrees at 10 bases. V gave up 6 bases and J gave up 7 bases; unmatched junction bases: 12. Germline V gives CDR1 LGHNA, CDR2 YNFKEQ. The CDR3 loop spans 16 amino acids. CDR3 DNA: TGTGCCAGCAGACAGACACCGGGACAGGGGCTAAATGAGCAGTTCTTC. Amino acids: CASRQTPGQGLNEQFF.

This clone was recorded once. The gene calls are TRBV19 and TRBJ2-7, with 9 bases lining up with TRBD1. V trimming: 8 bases; J trimming: 0 bases; junction bases outside the gene matches: 5. The CDR3 runs to 14 residues. Germline assignment: CDR1 LNHDA and CDR2 SQIVND (reference sequence). The CDR3 region is CASVGTGSSYEQYF. The CDR3 bases are TGTGCCAGTGTAGGGACAGGGTCCTCCTACGAGCAGTACTTC.

V gene TRBV5-6 combines with J gene TRBJ2-1; 10 bases agree with TRBD2. Unmatched junction bases numbered 11, after V lost 5 bases and J lost 6 bases. Per germline, CDR1 SGHDT and CDR2 YYEEEE. The CDR3 covers 16 residues. CDR3 coding DNA: TGTGCCAGCAGTTATAGCGGGAGGATTGGCTCCAATGAGCAGTTCTTC. It yields the protein CASSYSGRIGSNEQFF.

This rearrangement joins TRBV2 to TRBJ1-2; D not certain. Germline V gene sequence: CDR1 SNHLY, CDR2 FYNNEI. Deletions cut 4 bases from V and 7 bases from J, with 10 bases between. The CDR3 consists of 12 residues. The CDR3 sequence: CASSGTRGGYTF. CDR3 DNA: TGTGCCAGCAGTGGAACCAGAGGTGGCTACACCTTC.